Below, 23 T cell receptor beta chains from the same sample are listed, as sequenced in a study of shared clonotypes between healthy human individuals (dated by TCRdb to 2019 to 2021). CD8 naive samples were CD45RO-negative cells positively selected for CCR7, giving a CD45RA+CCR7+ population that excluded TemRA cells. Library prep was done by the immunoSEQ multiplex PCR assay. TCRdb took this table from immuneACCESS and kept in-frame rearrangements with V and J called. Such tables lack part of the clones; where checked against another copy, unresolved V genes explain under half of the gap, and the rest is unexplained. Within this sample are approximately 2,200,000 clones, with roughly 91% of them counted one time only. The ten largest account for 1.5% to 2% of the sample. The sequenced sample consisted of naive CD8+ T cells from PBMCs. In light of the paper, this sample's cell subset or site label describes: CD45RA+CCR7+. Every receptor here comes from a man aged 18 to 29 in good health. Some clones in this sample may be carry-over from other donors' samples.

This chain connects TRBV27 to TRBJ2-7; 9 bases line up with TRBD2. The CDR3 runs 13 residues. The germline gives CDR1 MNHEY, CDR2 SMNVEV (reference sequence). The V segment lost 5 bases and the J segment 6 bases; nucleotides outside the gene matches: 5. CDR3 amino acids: CASSVGLASEQYF. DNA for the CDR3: TGTGCCAGCAGTGTGGGACTAGCCTCCGAGCAGTACTTC.

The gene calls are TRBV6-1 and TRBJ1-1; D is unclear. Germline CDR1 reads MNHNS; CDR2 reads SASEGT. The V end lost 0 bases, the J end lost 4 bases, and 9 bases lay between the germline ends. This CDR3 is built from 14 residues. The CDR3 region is CASSEAPPGTEAFF. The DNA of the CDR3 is TGTGCCAGCAGTGAAGCTCCCCCGGGCACTGAAGCTTTCTTT.

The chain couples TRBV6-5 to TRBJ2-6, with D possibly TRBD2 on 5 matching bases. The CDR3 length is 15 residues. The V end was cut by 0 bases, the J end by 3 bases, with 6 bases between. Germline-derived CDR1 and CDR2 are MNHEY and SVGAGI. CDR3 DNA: TGTGCCAGCAGTTACTCGGCGGGTGGGGCCAACGTCCTGACTTTC. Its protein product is CASSYSAGGANVLTF.

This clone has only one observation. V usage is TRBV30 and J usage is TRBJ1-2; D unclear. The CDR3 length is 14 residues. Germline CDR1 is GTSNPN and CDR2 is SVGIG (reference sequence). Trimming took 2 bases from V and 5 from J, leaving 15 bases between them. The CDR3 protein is CAWSSLGPLYGYTF. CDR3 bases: TGTGCCTGGAGTTCTCTTGGGCCCTTATATGGCTACACCTTC.

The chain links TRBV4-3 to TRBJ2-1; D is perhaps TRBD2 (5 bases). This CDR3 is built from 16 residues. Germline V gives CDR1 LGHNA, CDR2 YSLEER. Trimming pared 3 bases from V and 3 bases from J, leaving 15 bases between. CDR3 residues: CASSQSGKTLYNEQFF. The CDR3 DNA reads TGCGCCAGCAGCCAGTCGGGAAAAACCCTCTACAATGAGCAGTTCTTC.

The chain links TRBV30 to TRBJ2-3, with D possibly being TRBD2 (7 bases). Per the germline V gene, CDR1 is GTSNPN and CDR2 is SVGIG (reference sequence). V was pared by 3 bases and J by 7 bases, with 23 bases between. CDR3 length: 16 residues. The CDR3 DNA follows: TGTGCCTGGAGACAGGGACTACTAGGAAGATGGAATACGCAGTATTTT. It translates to CAWRQGLLGRWNTQYF.

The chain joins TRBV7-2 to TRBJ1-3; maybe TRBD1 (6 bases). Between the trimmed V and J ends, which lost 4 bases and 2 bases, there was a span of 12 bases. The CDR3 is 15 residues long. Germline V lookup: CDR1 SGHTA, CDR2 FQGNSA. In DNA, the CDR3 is TGTGCCAGCAGCTCGAACAGGGCCCCTGGAAACACCATATATTTT. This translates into CASSSNRAPGNTIYF.

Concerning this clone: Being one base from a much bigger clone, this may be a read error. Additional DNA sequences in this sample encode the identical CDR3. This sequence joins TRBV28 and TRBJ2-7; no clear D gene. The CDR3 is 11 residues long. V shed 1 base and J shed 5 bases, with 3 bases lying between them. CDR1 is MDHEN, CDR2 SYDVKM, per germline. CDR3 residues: CASSLSHEQYF. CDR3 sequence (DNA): TGTGCCAGCAGTTTATCCCACGAGCAGTACTTC.

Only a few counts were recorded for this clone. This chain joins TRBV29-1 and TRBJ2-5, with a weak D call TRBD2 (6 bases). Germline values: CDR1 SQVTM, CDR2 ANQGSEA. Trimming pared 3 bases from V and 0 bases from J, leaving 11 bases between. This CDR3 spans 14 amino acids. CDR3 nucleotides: TGCAGCGTTGATGGGGGGTGGGACCAAGAGACCCAGTACTTC. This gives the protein CSVDGGWDQETQYF.

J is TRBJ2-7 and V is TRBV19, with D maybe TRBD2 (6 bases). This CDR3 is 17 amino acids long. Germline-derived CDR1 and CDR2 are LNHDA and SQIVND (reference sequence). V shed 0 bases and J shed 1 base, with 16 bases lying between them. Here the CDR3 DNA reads TGTGCCAGTAGTATAGATCTAGGCGGGGAAGGATCCTACGAGCAGTACTTC. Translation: CASSIDLGGEGSYEQYF.

The CDR3: CASSLLGAFNEKLFF. The CDR3 bases are TGTGCCAGCAGTCTCCTGGGGGCCTTTAATGAAAAACTGTTTTTT. The rearrangement uses TRBV27 and TRBJ1-4, with a tentative D call TRBD1 (6 bases). Germline values: CDR1 MNHEY, CDR2 SMNVEV (reference sequence). Trimming cost V 5 bases and J 4 bases, with 14 bases left between them. The length of the CDR3 is 15 residues.

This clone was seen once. This chain's CDR3 is CASSLGSGSPLHF. The CDR3 region has the DNA TGCGCCAGCAGCTTGGGGTCGGGATCACCCCTCCACTTT. The chain combines TRBV5-1 with TRBJ1-6; D is uncertain. Germline assignment: CDR1 SGHRS and CDR2 YFSETQ. V dropped 0 bases and J dropped 10 bases, with 8 bases sitting between them. The CDR3 is made up of 13 amino acids.

CDR3 region: CAISESGSGSYNEQFF. The CDR3 nucleotides are TGTGCCATCAGTGAGTCGGGTAGCGGGAGTTACAATGAGCAGTTCTTC. The chain is built from TRBV10-3 and TRBJ2-1; 9 bases are a match to TRBD2. The germline gives CDR1 ENHRY, CDR2 SYGVKD. V trimming: 0 bases; J trimming: 4 bases; junction bases outside the gene matches: 4. CDR3 length equals 16 residues.

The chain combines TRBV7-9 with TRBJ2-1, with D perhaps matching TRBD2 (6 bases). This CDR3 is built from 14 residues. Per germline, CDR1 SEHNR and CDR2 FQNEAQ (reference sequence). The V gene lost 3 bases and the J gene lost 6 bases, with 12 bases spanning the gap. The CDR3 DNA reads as TGTGCCAGCAGCTTCACGGGAGTGGGCAATGAGCAGTTCTTC. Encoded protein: CASSFTGVGNEQFF.

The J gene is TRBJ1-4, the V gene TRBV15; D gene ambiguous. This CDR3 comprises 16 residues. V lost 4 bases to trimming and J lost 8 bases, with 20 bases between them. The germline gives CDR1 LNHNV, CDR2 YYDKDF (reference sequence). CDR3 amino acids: CATSTFGGLALEKLFF. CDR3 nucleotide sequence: TGTGCCACCAGCACCTTTGGAGGACTGGCGCTCGAAAAACTGTTTTTT.

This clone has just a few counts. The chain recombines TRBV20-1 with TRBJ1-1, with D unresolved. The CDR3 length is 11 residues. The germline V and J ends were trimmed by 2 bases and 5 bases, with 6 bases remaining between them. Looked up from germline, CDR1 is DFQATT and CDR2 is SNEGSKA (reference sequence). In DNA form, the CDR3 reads TGCAGTGCTAGATGGGCGACTGAAGCTTTCTTT. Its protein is CSARWATEAFF.

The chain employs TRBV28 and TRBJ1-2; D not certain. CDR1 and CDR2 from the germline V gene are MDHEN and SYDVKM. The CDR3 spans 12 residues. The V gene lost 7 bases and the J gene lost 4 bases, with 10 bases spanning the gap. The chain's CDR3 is CASTLDTYGYTF. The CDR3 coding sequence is TGTGCCAGCACCCTAGACACCTATGGCTACACCTTC.

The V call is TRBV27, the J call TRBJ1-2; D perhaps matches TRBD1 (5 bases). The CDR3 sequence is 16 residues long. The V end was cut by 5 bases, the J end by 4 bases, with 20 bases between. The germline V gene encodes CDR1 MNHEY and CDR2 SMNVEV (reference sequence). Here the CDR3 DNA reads TGTGCCAGCAGTCCCCTCGGGGGGGGGAATCTCTATGGCTACACCTTC. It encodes CASSPLGGGNLYGYTF.

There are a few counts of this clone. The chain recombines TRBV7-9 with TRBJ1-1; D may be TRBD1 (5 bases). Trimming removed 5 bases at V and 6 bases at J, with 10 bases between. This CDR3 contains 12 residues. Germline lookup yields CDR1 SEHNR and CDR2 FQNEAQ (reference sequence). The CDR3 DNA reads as TGTGCCAGCAGCACGGACATCCCTGAAGCTTTCTTT. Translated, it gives CASSTDIPEAFF.

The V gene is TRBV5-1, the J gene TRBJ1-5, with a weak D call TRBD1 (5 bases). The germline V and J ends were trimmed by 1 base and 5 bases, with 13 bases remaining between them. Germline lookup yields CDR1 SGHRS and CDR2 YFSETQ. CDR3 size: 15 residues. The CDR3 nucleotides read TGCGCCAGCAGCTTGACAGGCCGTTCCGATCAGCCCCAGCATTTT. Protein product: CASSLTGRSDQPQHF.

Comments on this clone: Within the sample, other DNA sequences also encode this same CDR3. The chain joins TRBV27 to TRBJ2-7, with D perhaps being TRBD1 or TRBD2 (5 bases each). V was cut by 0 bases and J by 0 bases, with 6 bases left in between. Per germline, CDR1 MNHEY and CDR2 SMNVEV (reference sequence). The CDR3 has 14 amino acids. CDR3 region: CASSLSGGSYEQYF. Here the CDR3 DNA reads TGTGCCAGCAGTTTATCTGGGGGCTCCTACGAGCAGTACTTC.

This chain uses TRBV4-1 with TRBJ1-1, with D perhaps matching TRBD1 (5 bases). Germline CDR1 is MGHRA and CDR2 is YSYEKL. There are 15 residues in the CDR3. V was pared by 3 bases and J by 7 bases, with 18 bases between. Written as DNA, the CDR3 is TGCGCCAGCAGCCAGTCTACCCTGGGGACGTATGAAGCTTTCTTT. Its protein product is CASSQSTLGTYEAFF.

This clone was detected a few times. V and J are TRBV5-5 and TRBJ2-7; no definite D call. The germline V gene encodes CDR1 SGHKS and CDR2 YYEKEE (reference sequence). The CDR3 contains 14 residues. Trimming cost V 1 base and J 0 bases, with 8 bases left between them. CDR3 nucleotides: TGTGCCAGCAGCTTGAGGGCCGTCTCCTACGAGCAGTACTTC. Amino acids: CASSLRAVSYEQYF.